This T cell receptor beta chain was retrieved from a study of T-cell memory formation after mild COVID-19. Each CDR3 protein is one row after TCRdb ran MiXCR on the 5' RACE reads. The sample holds approximately 400,000 distinct CDR3 sequences, less than 25% seen once. Material: PBMCs or a T cell subset sorted from them (not recorded which). The receptor was isolated from an adult woman who had mild COVID-19 (a few samples of this study predate the infection). Cell type and time point are not known.

The CDR3 here is CASKAGGGPNEQFF. The CDR3 DNA follows: TGTGCCAGCAAAGCTGGGGGGGGCCCCAATGAGCAGTTCTTC. The V gene is TRBV2, the J gene TRBJ2-1; weak D call: TRBD2 (7 bases). V was trimmed by 7 bases and J by 6 bases, leaving 16 bases between them. The germline gives CDR1 SNHLY, CDR2 FYNNEI. The CDR3 length is 14 residues.